This T cell receptor beta chain originates from a study of chemoradiotherapy in HPV16-positive cancers (dated by TCRdb to the early 2020s). With respect to the entire study: Candidate HPV-specific T-cell clones and common TCR motifs were defined by functional T-cell assays performed on cells from a couple of HPV16-positive patients. The study asked whether T-cell immunity against the HPV oncoproteins E6 and E7 changes during chemoradiotherapy and whether it affects survival. Next, the candidate HPV-specific TCRs and motifs were followed in TCR repertoires from around 87 patients with HPV-related cancers. Results the study describes overall, beyond this receptor: Expansion of candidate HPV-specific clones and E7-related TCR motifs was observed in the tumor microenvironment during treatment, whereas no such expansion was observed for non-HPV-specific T cells. The functional definition of HPV-specific T cells was derived from only two HPV16-positive patients, and the survival association was reported for HPV16-positive patients. In HPV16-positive patients, expansion of HPV-responsive T cells during chemoradiotherapy was associated with improved recurrence-free survival.

Repertoires were sampled repeatedly over the course of chemoradiotherapy so that clonal expansion in the tumor microenvironment could be followed. Comments on this clone: This receptor's antigen is unknown. Base-call qualities are not available, and no considerably larger clone is one nucleotide away.

The library was made by the immunoSEQ multiplex PCR assay. TCRdb took this table from immuneACCESS and kept in-frame rearrangements with V and J called. Such tables lack part of the clones; where checked against another copy, unresolved V genes explain under half of the gap, and the rest is unexplained. The sample table lists about 1,300 clones, around three quarters of them with a count of one. The ten most abundant clones make up roughly 14% of the sample. This TCR came from a human donor with HPV-associated anogenital cancer. The sequenced sample was tumor tissue, obtained from a patient who underwent chemoradiotherapy.

The nucleotides read TGTGCCAGCAGTGGAGCGGGGGCCAACGTCCTGACTTTC. It codes for CASSGAGANVLTF. The rearranged segments are TRBV9 and TRBJ2-6, with the D gene uncertain. Trimming removed 5 bases from V and 4 bases from J, leaving 7 bases between the germline ends. CDR1 and CDR2, per the germline V gene, are SGDLS and YYNGEE. The CDR3 has 13 amino acids, counting the end cysteine and phenylalanine. CDR3 DNA is the only sequence kept; it has 39 bases, read in frame from the first base.